This passage covers 10 T cell receptor beta chains from one sample sequenced in a study of CD8 T cells in Susac syndrome. cDNA came from approximately 0.5 to 1 ug RNA primed by random hexamers. TCRdb ran MiXCR on the immunoSEQ multiplex PCR reads and lists one entry per CDR3 protein. Among around 170,000 distinct CDR3 sequences listed, about 95% were seen once. The sequenced material came from CD8+ T cells from PBMCs. The receptors were sampled from a human donor with multiple sclerosis.

The J gene is TRBJ2-1, the V gene TRBV30; D uncertain. The CDR3 sequence is 12 residues long. Trimming shortened V by 3 bases and J by 7 bases, and 10 bases separated the two germline ends. Germline V gene lookup returns CDR1 GTSNPN and CDR2 SVGIG (reference sequence). CDR3 nucleotides: TGTGCCTGGAGCCCCCAGTGGAATGAGCAGTTCTTC. Translated, it gives CAWSPQWNEQFF.

This clonotype was seen just once. The J gene is TRBJ2-1, the V gene TRBV19; the D gene is possibly TRBD1 (6 bases). Looked up from germline, CDR1 is LNHDA and CDR2 is SQIVND (reference sequence). V was trimmed by 7 bases and J by 6 bases, leaving 19 bases between them. The CDR3 contains 15 residues. The CDR3: CASNPVQGHRNEQFF. CDR3 nucleotides: TGTGCCAGTAATCCCGTCCAGGGGCATCGCAATGAGCAGTTCTTC.

This rearrangement joins TRBV15 to TRBJ1-1; D gene uncertain. The germline V gene has CDR1 LNHNV and CDR2 YYDKDF (reference sequence). V lost 6 bases and J lost 0, with 11 bases in between. The CDR3 totals 14 residues. As DNA, the CDR3 is TGTGCCACCAGAAGGGTGACAATGAACACTGAAGCTTTCTTT. Encoded protein: CATRRVTMNTEAFF.

The chain is built from TRBV19 and TRBJ1-5; D unresolved. CDR3 length: 18 residues. V was shortened by 3 bases and J by 0 bases, with 18 bases between the two germline ends. Germline-derived CDR1 and CDR2 are LNHDA and SQIVND (reference sequence). For the CDR3, the DNA is TGTGCCAGTAGTATGGGTCAGCAGTGGGATCATAGCAATCAGCCCCAGCATTTT. It translates to CASSMGQQWDHSNQPQHF.

The genes are TRBV5-1 and TRBJ2-1; TRBD2 might be the D (6 bases). The CDR3 runs 15 residues. V lost 4 bases to trimming and J lost 9 bases, with 20 bases between them. Germline V gene sequence: CDR1 SGHRS, CDR2 YFSETQ. The CDR3 loop is CASSETGLSDGEQFF. CDR3 in DNA: TGCGCCAGCAGCGAAACGGGACTCTCGGACGGTGAGCAGTTCTTC. Drawing the rest from reference TRBV5-1 and TRBJ2-1, the complete variable domain is KAGVTQTPRYLIKTRGQQVTLSCSPISGHRSVSWYQQTPGQGLQFLFEYFSETQRNKGNFPGRFSGRQFSNSRSEMNVSTLELGDSALYLCASSETGLSDGEQFFGPGTRLTVL.

This chain links TRBV19 with TRBJ1-1, with D possibly being TRBD1 (6 bases). This CDR3 comprises 13 residues. Germline CDR1 and CDR2: LNHDA and SQIVND (reference sequence). The V end lost 3 bases, the J end lost 6 bases, and 11 bases lay between the germline ends. CDR3 residues: CASSMAQGSEAFF. In DNA, the CDR3 is TGTGCCAGTAGTATGGCTCAGGGGTCTGAAGCTTTCTTT.

The V gene is TRBV7-9, the J gene TRBJ2-1; 9 nucleotides agree with TRBD2. This CDR3 contains 15 residues. The V and J ends lost 3 bases and 5 bases, in that order; junction bases with no gene match: 5. Germline V gene sequence: CDR1 SEHNR, CDR2 FQNEAQ (reference sequence). The CDR3: CASSFGGGVNNEQFF. CDR3 sequence (DNA): TGTGCCAGCAGCTTCGGCGGGGGGGTTAACAATGAGCAGTTCTTC. The full variable domain, in which reference TRBV7-9 and TRBJ2-1 provide the parts outside the CDR3, is DTGVSQNPRHKITKRGQNVTFRCDPISEHNRLYWYRQTLGQGPEFLTYFQNEAQLEKSRLLSDRFSAERPKGSFSTLEIQRTEQGDSAMYLCASSFGGGVNNEQFFGPGTRLTVL.

The V call is TRBV7-3, the J call TRBJ2-6; 9 nucleotides align to TRBD1. Germline V lookup: CDR1 SGHTA, CDR2 FQGTGA. The CDR3 has 17 residues. The V and J ends lost 5 bases and 4 bases, in that order; junction bases with no gene match: 9. The CDR3 sequence is CASSDRDRATGANVLTF. CDR3 coding DNA: TGTGCCAGCAGCGACCGGGACAGGGCCACCGGGGCCAACGTCCTGACTTTC.

The chain couples TRBV5-1 to TRBJ2-1, with 13 bases lining up with TRBD2. V was clipped by 2 bases and J by 7 bases; unmatched bases: 3. This CDR3 comprises 15 residues. Germline CDR1 and CDR2: SGHRS and YFSETQ. The CDR3 reads CASSLLAGGPNEQFF. In DNA form, the CDR3 reads TGCGCCAGCAGCTTACTAGCGGGGGGGCCGAATGAGCAGTTCTTC. Together with reference TRBV5-1 and TRBJ2-1, the CDR3 gives the full variable domain: KAGVTQTPRYLIKTRGQQVTLSCSPISGHRSVSWYQQTPGQGLQFLFEYFSETQRNKGNFPGRFSGRQFSNSRSEMNVSTLELGDSALYLCASSLLAGGPNEQFFGPGTRLTVL.

The V gene is TRBV30, the J gene TRBJ1-1; a possible D gene is TRBD1 (6 bases). Trimming stripped 5 bases from V and 4 bases from J, with 14 bases between. The germline gives CDR1 GTSNPN, CDR2 SVGIG (reference sequence). The CDR3 is 13 residues long. The CDR3 DNA sequence: TGTGCCTGGGGATTTGGAGGGGGCACTGAAGCTTTCTTT. This translates into CAWGFGGGTEAFF.